The 13 T cell receptor beta chains presented below share a single source sample, sequenced in a study of memory CD8 T cells in hepatitis C reinfection. Time point described: pre-reinfection, 55 to 20 weeks before reinfection detection. The sorted cells went straight to TCR sequencing with no prior in vitro expansion. Assay used: immunoSEQ multiplex PCR; TCRdb lists only in-frame clones, some missing. The sample records tens of thousands of clones, roughly 86% being singletons. The sequenced sample consisted of naive CD8+ T cells sorted from blood. The receptors here all came from a man aged 18-30 years with hepatitis C virus infection.

The rearrangement uses TRBV7-9 and TRBJ2-1, with 10 bases that match TRBD1. Germline V gene data show CDR1 as SEHNR and CDR2 as FQNEAQ (reference sequence). The CDR3 covers 16 residues. The J segment lost 6 bases and the V segment lost 2 bases, leaving 7 bases of the junction unmatched. The CDR3, as DNA: TGTGCCAGCAGCTTATCCGGACAGGGGGTTGGCAATGAGCAGTTCTTC. Protein: CASSLSGQGVGNEQFF.

V and J are TRBV15 and TRBJ2-3, with TRBD1 matching over 7 bases. Losses at the gene ends were 10 bases for V and 5 bases for J; bases not matched to a gene: 12. The CDR3 length is 14 residues. The V gene's germline CDR1 is LNHNV and CDR2 YYDKDF (reference sequence). CDR3 coding DNA: TGTGCCATCTCCGGGACAGAGGCTGGAGATACGCAGTATTTT. It codes for CAISGTEAGDTQYF.

V gene TRBV11-2 combines with J gene TRBJ2-7; a weak D match, TRBD1 (5 bases). Germline lookup yields CDR1 SGHAT and CDR2 FQNNGV. The CDR3 length is 13 residues. Trimming cost V 4 bases and J 5 bases, with 12 bases left between them. DNA of the CDR3: TGTGCCAGCAGCTCGCCCCAGGGCCACGAGCAGTACGTC. The encoded protein is CASSSPQGHEQYV.

This clone was recorded a few times. The chain recombines TRBV10-3 with TRBJ2-3; 13 nucleotides align to TRBD2. After removal of 6 bases from V and 0 bases from J, the junction contained 3 bases not matched to a gene. In germline, CDR1 is ENHRY, CDR2 SYGVKD. The CDR3 sequence is 16 residues long. The CDR3 nucleotides read TGTGCCATCAGGGAGGGACTAGCGGGGAGCACAGATACGCAGTATTTT. Its protein product is CAIREGLAGSTDTQYF.

The chain combines TRBV7-9 with TRBJ1-1, with D unclear. V dropped 4 bases and J dropped 3 bases, with 15 bases sitting between them. CDR1 and CDR2 from the germline V gene are SEHNR and FQNEAQ (reference sequence). The CDR3 consists of 15 residues. The DNA of the CDR3 is TGTGCCAGCAGCTCGAGCCCTGTTTCTCACACTGAAGCTTTCTTT. It specifies CASSSSPVSHTEAFF.

The genes are TRBV11-2 and TRBJ2-5; 8 bases line up with TRBD1. Matching the DNA end better, TRBJ2-7 makes the J call doubtful. CDR3 size: 15 residues. Germline loops: CDR1 SGHAT, CDR2 FQNNGV. The CDR3 region is CASSPDRVDGYEQYF. The CDR3 nucleotides read TGTGCCAGCAGCCCGGACAGGGTCGATGGGTACGAGCAGTACTTC.

V usage is TRBV9 and J usage is TRBJ2-1; D possibly corresponds to TRBD2 (7 bases). Germline V gives CDR1 SGDLS, CDR2 YYNGEE. The CDR3 covers 15 residues. The V end lost 3 bases, the J end lost 0 bases, and 10 bases lay between the germline ends. The CDR3 loop is CASSGGGSSYNEQFF. The CDR3 region has the DNA TGTGCCAGCAGCGGGGGGGGCAGCTCCTACAATGAGCAGTTCTTC.

Notes on this clone: Relative to the germline gene, one junction end is altered; a read error may explain this. This chain joins TRBV5-5 and TRBJ1-2, with TRBD1 matching over 7 bases. This CDR3 spans 15 amino acids. The germline CDR1 and CDR2 sequences are SGHKS and YYEKEE (reference sequence). The CDR3 bases are TGTGCTAGCAGCATCAGACAGGGATGGGATTATGGCTACACCTTC. Encoded protein: CASSIRQGWDYGYTF.

This rearrangement joins TRBV5-4 to TRBJ2-7; TRBD1 matches at 8 bases. The CDR3 has 13 residues. The germline CDR1 and CDR2 sequences are SGHNT and YYREEE (reference sequence). Unmatched junction bases numbered 4, after V lost 3 bases and J lost 5 bases. DNA for the CDR3: TGTGCCAGCAGCTCGGACAGGGAGCACGAGCAGTACGTC. Encoded protein: CASSSDREHEQYV.

The V call is TRBV4-1, the J call TRBJ2-2; D gene unclear. This CDR3 contains 14 residues. CDR1 is MGHRA and CDR2 is YSYEKL in the germline V gene. The V end was cut by 1 base, the J end by 4 bases, with 7 bases between. Here the CDR3 reads CASSQGQLTGELFF. CDR3 nucleotide sequence: TGCGCCAGCAGCCAAGGTCAACTCACCGGGGAGCTGTTTTTT.

V and J are TRBV6-5 and TRBJ1-1; possibly TRBD1 for D (6 bases). The germline V gene encodes CDR1 MNHEY and CDR2 SVGAGI. V was shortened by 7 bases and J by 2 bases, with 8 bases between the two germline ends. This CDR3 has 12 amino acids. The CDR3 region has the DNA TGTGCCAGCATGGACAGTAACACTGAAGCTTTCTTT. Residues: CASMDSNTEAFF.

The rearrangement links TRBV6-6 to TRBJ1-5, with D perhaps matching TRBD1 (5 bases). This CDR3 region has 16 residues. Trimming removed 0 bases at V and 0 bases at J, with 9 bases between. Germline V gene sequence: CDR1 MNHNY, CDR2 SVGAGI (reference sequence). This chain's CDR3 is CASSYSTARSNQPQHF. CDR3 coding DNA: TGTGCCAGCAGTTACTCGACAGCACGTAGCAATCAGCCCCAGCATTTT.

The chain links TRBV7-9 to TRBJ2-3, with 11 bases that match TRBD2. Per germline, CDR1 SEHNR and CDR2 FQNEAQ (reference sequence). Losses at the gene ends were 4 bases for V and 2 bases for J; bases not matched to a gene: 5. The CDR3 is 16 residues long. The CDR3 DNA sequence: TGTGCCAGCAGCTCCGGACTAGCGGGTATCACAGATACGCAGTATTTT. It yields the protein CASSSGLAGITDTQYF. Variable domain in full (rest from reference TRBV7-9 and TRBJ2-3): DTGVSQNPRHKITKRGQNVTFRCDPISEHNRLYWYRQTLGQGPEFLTYFQNEAQLEKSRLLSDRFSAERPKGSFSTLEIQRTEQGDSAMYLCASSSGLAGITDTQYFGPGTRLTVL.